The 18 T cell receptor beta chains below come from one sample, sequenced in a study of T cell responses to AZD1222 COVID-19 vaccine. Generated by immunoSEQ multiplex PCR, the TCRdb table keeps only in-frame clones and is missing some. The data show 110,000 or so clones, about 90% seen once. The starting material was peripheral blood, obtained on day 0 of AZD1222 vaccination. The receptor set was obtained from an adult in good health.

The rearrangement uses TRBV30 and TRBJ1-4; D gene unclear. The germline CDR1 and CDR2 sequences are GTSNPN and SVGIG (reference sequence). This CDR3 region has 14 residues. V was shortened by 0 bases and J by 5 bases, with 10 bases between the two germline ends. This CDR3 reads CAWSVVSRNEKLFF. CDR3 coding DNA: TGTGCCTGGAGTGTAGTGTCCAGGAATGAAAAACTGTTTTTT.

The chain has TRBV28 and TRBJ2-7; TRBD1 aligns across 10 bases. This CDR3 has 15 amino acids. The J segment lost 5 bases and the V segment lost 1 base, leaving 5 bases of the junction unmatched. Looked up from germline, CDR1 is MDHEN and CDR2 is SYDVKM. This CDR3 is CASSLSPTGGNEQYF. The CDR3 DNA reads TGTGCCAGCAGTTTATCCCCGACAGGGGGCAACGAGCAGTACTTC.

The CDR3 DNA reads as TGTGCCAGCAGCTTAGCGGGCCCCAACCCGAGCTCTGGGGCCAACGTCCTGACTTTC. The encoded protein is CASSLAGPNPSSGANVLTF. The chain links TRBV7-2 to TRBJ2-6; D gene unclear. Trimming stripped 0 bases from V and 0 bases from J, with 15 bases between. CDR3 length equals 19 residues. Germline V gene data show CDR1 as SGHTA and CDR2 as FQGNSA.

The chain employs TRBV5-4 and TRBJ1-1; D gene ambiguous. V lost 0 bases to trimming and J lost 2 bases, with 8 bases between them. Germline values: CDR1 SGHNT, CDR2 YYREEE (reference sequence). The CDR3 extends over 14 amino acids. CDR3 amino acids: CASSLGVGNTEAFF. The CDR3 coding sequence is TGTGCCAGCAGCTTGGGTGTGGGAAACACTGAAGCTTTCTTT.

J is TRBJ1-1 and V is TRBV6-5; D gene uncertain. Trimming left V 6 bases short and J 1 base short, with 3 bases between. This CDR3 is built from 11 residues. From germline, CDR1 is MNHEY and CDR2 SVGAGI. The CDR3 DNA sequence: TGTGCCAGCAGCTGGAACACTGAAGCTTTCTTT. This encodes CASSWNTEAFF.

V is TRBV5-8 and J is TRBJ1-2; maybe TRBD1 (5 bases). This CDR3 comprises 12 residues. In germline, CDR1 is SGHTS, CDR2 YDEGEE. The V and J ends lost 1 base and 4 bases respectively, with 5 bases between them. The CDR3 sequence is CASSLQGYGYTF. In DNA, the CDR3 is TGTGCCAGCAGCTTGCAGGGCTATGGCTACACCTTC. The whole variable domain, filled in from reference TRBV5-8 and TRBJ1-2, reads EAGVTQSPTHLIKTRGQQATLRCSPISGHTSVYWYQQALGLGLQFLLWYDEGEERNRGNFPPRFSGRQFPNYSSELNVNALELEDSALYLCASSLQGYGYTFGSGTRLTVV.

In DNA, the CDR3 is TGTGCCAGCAGTTTGACAGGGGCCTATGGCTACACCTTC. As protein: CASSLTGAYGYTF. This rearrangement joins TRBV12-3 or TRBV12-4 to TRBJ1-2, with 8 bases fitting TRBD1. This CDR3 is 13 amino acids long. V was pared by 3 bases and J by 4 bases, with 1 base of the junction left unmatched.

This clone showed up just once. V is TRBV7-9 and J is TRBJ2-1; TRBD2 matches at 7 bases. The germline V gene has CDR1 SEHNR and CDR2 FQNEAQ (reference sequence). The CDR3 sequence is 15 residues long. After removal of 4 bases from V and 9 bases from J, the junction contained 12 bases not matched to a gene. CDR3 DNA sequence: TGTGCCAGCAGCTCAGCGGGGACCGGTTCAACTGAGCAGTTCTTC. Amino acid sequence: CASSSAGTGSTEQFF.

V gene TRBV29-1 combines with J gene TRBJ2-1, with TRBD2 identical over 7 bases. V trimming: 2 bases; J trimming: 7 bases; junction bases outside the gene matches: 2. CDR1 is SQVTM and CDR2 is ANQGSEA in the germline V gene. CDR3 size: 12 residues. CDR3 sequence (DNA): TGCAGCGTTGAACAGGGAGGGAATGAGCAGTTCTTC. The encoded protein is CSVEQGGNEQFF.

The count of this clone is one. The chain is built from TRBV5-4 and TRBJ1-2, with 9 bases aligning to TRBD1. Germline lookup yields CDR1 SGHNT and CDR2 YYREEE (reference sequence). The CDR3 consists of 15 residues. V gave up 2 bases and J gave up 3 bases; unmatched junction bases: 5. CDR3: CASSFGGQGDYGYTF. The CDR3 DNA sequence: TGTGCCAGCAGCTTCGGGGGACAGGGCGACTATGGCTACACCTTC.

This chain connects TRBV18 to TRBJ2-5, with D maybe TRBD2 (7 bases). V lost 6 bases and J lost 1, with 15 bases in between. The CDR3 is made up of 15 amino acids. Germline V gives CDR1 KGHSH, CDR2 LQKENI. CDR3: CASSAGGQGQETQYF. CDR3 nucleotide sequence: TGTGCCAGCTCGGCCGGGGGGCAGGGCCAAGAGACCCAGTACTTC.

The genes are TRBV29-1 and TRBJ2-3, with D uncertain. The ends were cut back, 0 bases at V and 0 bases at J, with 4 bases in the middle. This CDR3 is 13 amino acids long. Germline V gives CDR1 SQVTM, CDR2 ANQGSEA. CDR3 amino acids: CSVEDLSTDTQYF. CDR3 nucleotides: TGCAGCGTTGAAGATCTGAGCACAGATACGCAGTATTTT.

The chain has TRBV6-5 and TRBJ2-3; D is ambiguous. This CDR3 comprises 13 residues. CDR1 is MNHEY and CDR2 is SVGAGI in the germline V gene. Trimming pared 5 bases from V and 0 bases from J, leaving 6 bases between. CDR3 DNA sequence: TGTGCCAGCAGTACCCCAAGCACAGATACGCAGTATTTT. Amino acid sequence: CASSTPSTDTQYF.

The rearrangement joins TRBV7-9 to TRBJ1-4; D perhaps matches TRBD1 (6 bases). The CDR3 covers 16 residues. Trimming took 4 bases from V and 4 from J, leaving 16 bases between them. CDR1 is SEHNR, CDR2 FQNEAQ, per germline (reference sequence). CDR3 loop: CASSSAGGGGNEKLFF. CDR3 sequence (DNA): TGTGCCAGCAGCTCCGCCGGGGGAGGGGGTAATGAAAAACTGTTTTTT.

The genes are TRBV5-1 and TRBJ2-7, with D tentatively TRBD1 (6 bases). There are 15 residues in the CDR3. Trimming shortened V by 0 bases and J by 2 bases, and 12 bases separated the two germline ends. Germline CDR1 and CDR2: SGHRS and YFSETQ. The CDR3, as DNA: TGCGCCAGCAGCTTGGATGGGCGACAGGCCTACGAGCAGTACTTC. Its translation: CASSLDGRQAYEQYF.

The rearrangement links TRBV2 to TRBJ2-7; TRBD2 is a possible D gene (6 bases). The germline V gene has CDR1 SNHLY and CDR2 FYNNEI. Trimming shortened V by 1 base and J by 3 bases, and 10 bases separated the two germline ends. There are 14 residues in the CDR3. CDR3 sequence reads: CASSEVGLYYEQYF. CDR3 coding DNA: TGTGCCAGCAGTGAAGTGGGACTTTACTACGAGCAGTACTTC.

The rearrangement links TRBV5-8 to TRBJ1-6; 7 bases are shared with TRBD1. J gave up 6 bases and V 4 bases, and 4 bases lay outside the gene matches. Germline V gene data show CDR1 as SGHTS and CDR2 as YDEGEE. The CDR3 length is 14 residues. In DNA form, the CDR3 reads TGTGCCAGCAGCCCCGGGACAGTTAATTCACCCCTCCACTTT. Its translation is CASSPGTVNSPLHF.

This chain joins TRBV30 and TRBJ2-2; tentatively, D is TRBD2 (5 bases). Trimming cost V 4 bases and J 5 bases, with 5 bases left between them. Germline lookup yields CDR1 GTSNPN and CDR2 SVGIG (reference sequence). This CDR3 comprises 11 residues. The CDR3: CAWTGTGELFF. The CDR3 region has the DNA TGTGCCTGGACGGGGACCGGGGAGCTGTTTTTT. The variable domain in full, with the rest retrieved from reference TRBV30 and TRBJ2-2, is SQTIHQWPATLVQPVGSPLSLECTVEGTSNPNLYWYRQAAGRGLQLLFYSVGIGQISSEVPQNLSASRPQDRQFILSSKKLLLSDSGFYLCAWTGTGELFFGEGSRLTVL.